The clone carrying this T cell receptor beta chain was recorded once. These data are taken from a study of blood T cell repertoires in COVID-19. Study information: Some COVID-19 samples were acute and others convalescent; all came from the United States, Italy and Spain. PBMCs, B-cell-depleted T cells, or T cells provided the cDNA or gDNA that made up the material.

This CDR3 region has 12 residues. V gave up 5 bases and J gave up 4 bases, with 8 bases separating them. Germline values: CDR1 SEHNR, CDR2 FQNEAQ (reference sequence). In the original workflow: Reference gene primer amplification yielded estimated nucleated cell counts. Clones were read by immunoSEQ multiplex PCR, and TCRdb kept only the in-frame ones, dropping some. That table gives V, J and clone size, and the DNA gave D and trimming. Of under 150,000 clones in the sample, about 80% were seen once. Sequenced input: peripheral blood. The origin of this receptor is an elderly woman with acute or convalescent COVID-19. The rearrangement links TRBV7-9 to TRBJ1-1; tentative D call: TRBD1 (5 bases). The CDR3 coding sequence is TGTGCCAGCAGCATCGACAGCACTGAAGCTTTCTTT. Translated: CASSIDSTEAFF.